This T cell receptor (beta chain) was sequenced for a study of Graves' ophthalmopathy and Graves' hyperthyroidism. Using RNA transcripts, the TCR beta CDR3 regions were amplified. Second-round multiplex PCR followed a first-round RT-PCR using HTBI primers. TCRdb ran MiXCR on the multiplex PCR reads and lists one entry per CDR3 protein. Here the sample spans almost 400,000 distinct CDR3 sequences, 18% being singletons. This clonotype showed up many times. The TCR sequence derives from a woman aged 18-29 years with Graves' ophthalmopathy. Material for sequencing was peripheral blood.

The CDR3 coding sequence is TGTGCCAGCAGCCAGGGGAGGAGAGTCATGAACACTGAAGCTTTCTTT. Translated, it gives CASSQGRRVMNTEAFF. The V and J genes are TRBV13 and TRBJ1-1, with D possibly matching TRBD1 (6 bases). The germline V and J ends were trimmed by 5 bases and 0 bases, with 16 bases remaining between them. CDR1 is PRHDT and CDR2 is FYEKMQ in the germline V gene (reference sequence). This CDR3 spans 16 amino acids.